This T cell receptor beta chain was profiled in a study of cytomegalovirus exposure and HLA in healthy donors. About this clone: As yet, its antigen is unknown.

Trimming pared 3 bases from V and 3 bases from J, leaving 16 bases between. The CDR3 has 16 residues. Germline V gene lookup returns CDR1 SGHRS and CDR2 YFSETQ. General observations from the study: Researchers reportedly found TCR beta sequences accurately predicted most subjects' HLA-A and HLA-B alleles.

The PCR employed 60 Vbeta primers together with 13 Jbeta primers. Authors' methods: In a later analysis, the count reached 80 million or so unique TCR beta chains, with around 10 million shared. Profiled with immunoSEQ multiplex PCR; TCRdb holds only in-frame clones, not every one. The V and J calls and the clone size are those of that table, but D and trimming were determined from the DNA. The data show over 150,000 clones, roughly 80% seen once. Material for sequencing was PBMCs. The chain links TRBV5-1 to TRBJ1-3, with D possibly TRBD1 on 6 matching bases. This TCR was sampled from a woman aged 25 to 45 in good health and CMV-seropositive. The CDR3 sequence: CASSSEQGEGGNTIYF. Written as DNA, the CDR3 is TGCGCCAGCAGCTCGGAACAGGGAGAAGGTGGAAACACCATATATTTT.